This T cell receptor (beta chain) was sequenced for a study of a mutant IDH1 vaccine in newly diagnosed glioma. Clones were sequenced by immunoSEQ multiplex PCR, and TCRdb holds only the in-frame ones, with some missing. This sample has over 80,000 clones, with roughly 90% found just once. Time point given: baseline, week 1 (first vaccination visit). Treatment of the sample: pre-vaccination baseline after standard-of-care therapy. Trimming removed 7 bases at V and 2 bases at J, with 12 bases between. CDR1 MNHEY and CDR2 SMNVEV come from the germline V gene (reference sequence). CDR3 length: 15 residues.

This receptor was obtained from a woman aged 45-65 years with glioma. The sequencing here drew on PBMCs, taken from a glioma patient treated with radiotherapy, temozolomide or both. The chain has TRBV27 and TRBJ2-6, with D perhaps matching TRBD2 (5 bases). CDR3 region: CASTQAGPGANVLTF. CDR3 coding DNA: TGTGCCAGCACCCAGGCGGGTCCTGGGGCCAACGTCCTGACTTTC.